A single sample is the source of the 10 T cell receptor beta chains below, sequenced in a study of blood T cell repertoires in COVID-19. Generated by immunoSEQ multiplex PCR, the TCRdb table keeps only in-frame clones and is missing some. This table has some 160,000 clones, more than 70% appearing once. Input material: peripheral blood. These receptors were taken from a woman in her seventies who had recovered from COVID-19.

Written as DNA, the CDR3 is TGCGCCAGCCGGGAGTTCTCGGGGGAGCTGTTTTTT. It specifies CASREFSGELFF. This chain uses TRBV4-1 with TRBJ2-2; D is perhaps TRBD2 (6 bases). CDR3 size: 12 residues. Germline values: CDR1 MGHRA, CDR2 YSYEKL. Deletions cut 8 bases from V and 8 bases from J, with 12 bases between.

This chain links TRBV14 with TRBJ1-1; TRBD1 might be the D (5 bases). The CDR3 length is 13 residues. Deletions cut 8 bases from V and 11 bases from J, with 21 bases between. The germline gives CDR1 SGHDN, CDR2 FVKESK. CDR3 residues: CASSLLWGLGAFF. The CDR3 DNA reads as TGTGCCAGCTCCCTTTTGTGGGGCTTGGGGGCTTTCTTT.

V gene TRBV6-5 combines with J gene TRBJ2-7; TRBD1 might be the D (6 bases). Germline V gene lookup returns CDR1 MNHEY and CDR2 SVGAGI. Trimming cost V 0 bases and J 1 base, with 13 bases left between them. This CDR3 spans 16 amino acids. CDR3 DNA sequence: TGTGCCAGCAGTTACTCGTCTAGGGGGTGGTCCTACGAGCAGTACTTC. Translated: CASSYSSRGWSYEQYF.

The chain joins TRBV10-3 to TRBJ2-2; TRBD1 agrees at 11 bases. This CDR3 region has 18 residues. The V segment lost 1 base and the J segment 2 bases; nucleotides outside the gene matches: 6. Germline V lookup: CDR1 ENHRY, CDR2 SYGVKD. The chain's CDR3 is CAISEWGGTGGNTGELFF. The CDR3 bases are TGTGCCATCAGTGAGTGGGGAGGGACAGGGGGAAACACCGGGGAGCTGTTTTTT.

V and J are TRBV24-1 and TRBJ2-2; no definite D call. CDR1 and CDR2 (germline): KGHDR, SFDVKD. There are 12 residues in the CDR3. Trimming left V 7 bases short and J 7 bases short, with 9 bases between. In DNA form, the CDR3 reads TGTGCCACCAGCTCCGGCGGCGGGGAGCTGTTTTTT. It yields the protein CATSSGGGELFF.

The V and J genes are TRBV5-1 and TRBJ2-7, with D maybe TRBD1 (5 bases). Germline values: CDR1 SGHRS, CDR2 YFSETQ. The CDR3 is 16 amino acids. V was shortened by 4 bases and J by 3 bases, with 20 bases between the two germline ends. Here the CDR3 DNA reads TGCGCCAGCAGCCGAACAGGCATCGTGGGTTTCTACGAGCAGTACTTC. Encoded protein: CASSRTGIVGFYEQYF.

The chain is built from TRBV11-3 and TRBJ2-3; tentative D call: TRBD2 (5 bases). Germline V gives CDR1 SGHNT, CDR2 YENEEA. CDR3 size: 13 residues. V was shortened by 5 bases and J by 3 bases, with 9 bases between the two germline ends. The CDR3 here is CASSTRRTDTQYF. CDR3 nucleotide sequence: TGTGCCAGCAGCACCCGGAGGACAGATACGCAGTATTTT.

This rearrangement joins TRBV10-3 to TRBJ1-2; 9 positions agree with TRBD1. With V trimmed by 6 bases and J by 5 bases, 7 bases remained unmatched. Germline lookup yields CDR1 ENHRY and CDR2 SYGVKD. The CDR3 is made up of 14 amino acids. CDR3 amino acids: CAISLGQGRYGYTF. CDR3 nucleotides: TGTGCCATCAGCCTCGGACAGGGGCGGTATGGCTACACCTTC.

V is TRBV28 and J is TRBJ1-2; 9 positions agree with TRBD1. Germline trimming cut 6 bases from V and 8 bases from J; bases unmatched to any gene: 7. This CDR3 region has 13 residues. The germline V gene encodes CDR1 MDHEN and CDR2 SYDVKM. CDR3 protein: CASRLGQGTGYTF. CDR3 bases: TGTGCCAGCAGACTGGGACAGGGAACCGGCTACACCTTC.

V gene TRBV5-1 combines with J gene TRBJ2-7, with 11 bases lining up with TRBD1. The germline gives CDR1 SGHRS, CDR2 YFSETQ. V was pared by 3 bases and J by 7 bases, with 6 bases of the junction left unmatched. This CDR3 has 14 residues. Written as DNA, the CDR3 is TGCGCCAGCAGCTCAGGACAGGGGGCGATTGAGCAGTACTTC. This gives the protein CASSSGQGAIEQYF.